This is a list of T cell receptor beta chains from one sample in a study of blood T cells in healthy people across ages. MiXCR, applied by TCRdb to the 5' RACE reads, yields one record per CDR3 protein. Among around 650,000 distinct CDR3 sequences listed, approximately 31% were seen once. The material sequenced was blood. All receptors come from a woman older than 75 in good health. Both conserved end residues are part of each CDR3. D genes are given only for firm matches. Clone size is not always given. Where it is, it says once, few, many or a class for expanded clones.

j_call clone_size v_call d_call cdr3_nt cdr3_aa
TRBJ1-6 once TRBV27 - TGTGCCAGCAGGCGGGAAGGATCACCCCTCCACTTT CASRREGSPLHF
TRBJ2-1 - TRBV29-1 - TGCAGCGTTGTCGGGACCAGAACAGGGTCGCCAAGGGAGCAGTTCTTC CSVVGTRTGSPREQFF
TRBJ2-7 many TRBV5-1 - TGCGCCAGCAGCTTGGAGAGGGCTGGGTACTACGAGCAGTACTTC CASSLERAGYYEQYF
TRBJ1-4 few TRBV9 TRBD1 TGTGCCAGCAGCGCGGTACAGGGGGCAAATGAAAAACTGTTTTTT CASSAVQGANEKLFF
TRBJ1-6 few TRBV4-1 TRBD1 TGCGCCAGCAGCCAAGCTAAGGACAGGGAGAATTCACCCCTCCACTTT CASSQAKDRENSPLHF
TRBJ2-1 few TRBV7-8 TRBD2 TGTGCCAGCAGCTTAGTGGGGACTAGCGGGGGGCCCGCCTTCTTC CASSLVGTSGGPAFF
TRBJ2-1 many TRBV11-1 - TGTGCCAGCAGCTCTGGGGTGGGCGCCCGAAATGAGCAGTTCTTC CASSSGVGARNEQFF
TRBJ1-2 many TRBV7-3 TRBD1 TGTGCCAGCAGCCCCAGGACAGGGGTCTACACCTTC CASSPRTGVYTF
TRBJ2-5 many TRBV7-2 TRBD1 TGTGCCAGCAGCTCCTTAGGGACAGGGGGTGGAGAGACCCAGTACTTC CASSSLGTGGGETQYF
TRBJ2-5 many TRBV10-3 - TGTGCCACCCGGGACACCCAAGAGACCCAGTACTTC CATRDTQETQYF
TRBJ1-2 many TRBV29-1 - TGCAGCGTTGTGAGGGGATATGGCTACACCTTC CSVVRGYGYTF
TRBJ2-3 - TRBV5-1 - TGCGCCAGCAGCTCACCAAACAGGTCCGCCGGGGCAGATACGCAGTATTTT CASSSPNRSAGADTQYF
TRBJ1-3 few TRBV6-5 TRBD1 TGTGCCAGCAGTCGGACAGGGGGGGCTGGAAACACCATATATTTT CASSRTGGAGNTIYF
TRBJ2-3 many TRBV5-1 TRBD2 TGCGCCAGCAGCTTGGCCGGGCTAGCGGGGAGTACGCAGTATTTT CASSLAGLAGSTQYF
TRBJ1-5 - TRBV28 - TGTGCCAGCAGTTTGAGGATGGGGATGGGCCAGCCCCAGCATTTT CASSLRMGMGQPQHF